These 10 T cell receptor beta chains share one sample of origin, sequenced in a study of shared clonotypes between healthy human individuals. Sequencing was performed with immunoSEQ multiplex PCR; in TCRdb, only in-frame clones are kept and a portion is missing. In the table there are nearly 750,000 clones, 72% of which are singletons. The sequencing sample was made of memory CD4+ T cells sorted from blood. The subset denotes: CD45RA-negative fraction. Receptors were obtained from a woman aged 25 to 39 in good health.

About this clone: Additional DNA sequences in this sample encode the identical CDR3. This chain joins TRBV7-2 and TRBJ1-5; D unresolved. This CDR3 comprises 13 residues. V shed 5 bases and J shed 5 bases, with 10 bases lying between them. Germline lookup yields CDR1 SGHTA and CDR2 FQGNSA. CDR3 loop: CASSPQRDQPQHF. DNA for the CDR3: TGTGCCAGCAGCCCACAAAGGGATCAGCCCCAGCATTTT. Using reference TRBV7-2 and TRBJ1-5 for the parts outside the CDR3, the full variable domain is GAGVSQSPSNKVTEKGKDVELRCDPISGHTALYWYRQSLGQGLEFLIYFQGNSAPDKSGLPSDRFSAERTGGSVSTLTIQRTQQEDSAVYLCASSPQRDQPQHFGDGTRLSIL.

The chain links TRBV6-6 to TRBJ1-5, with D perhaps TRBD1 (5 bases). The CDR3 has 15 residues. In germline, CDR1 is MNHNY, CDR2 SVGAGI (reference sequence). V shed 6 bases and J shed 1 base, with 13 bases lying between them. CDR3 coding DNA: TGTGCCAGCAGCCTCCGGGACCTAAGCAATCAGCCCCAGCATTTT. Its protein is CASSLRDLSNQPQHF.

A few counts support this clone. This chain joins TRBV2 and TRBJ2-5, with a tentative D call TRBD1 (5 bases). CDR3 length: 13 amino acids. Germline CDR1 is SNHLY and CDR2 is FYNNEI. The V end lost 7 bases, the J end lost 3 bases, and 12 bases lay between the germline ends. CDR3 region: CASISFREETQYF. In DNA, the CDR3 is TGTGCCAGCATCTCGTTCAGGGAAGAGACCCAGTACTTC.

The rearrangement joins TRBV30 to TRBJ2-5; TRBD2 might be the D (7 bases). This CDR3 spans 14 amino acids. Trimming shortened V by 5 bases and J by 4 bases, and 17 bases separated the two germline ends. Germline values: CDR1 GTSNPN, CDR2 SVGIG (reference sequence). The CDR3 sequence is CAWSFWGGRETQYF. The CDR3, as DNA: TGTGCCTGGTCCTTCTGGGGGGGCCGAGAGACCCAGTACTTC.

This clone was recorded a few times. The chain links TRBV28 to TRBJ2-3; the match to TRBD2 covers 8 bases. The CDR3 is 16 amino acids. Germline V gives CDR1 MDHEN, CDR2 SYDVKM. The V gene end was trimmed by 3 bases and the J gene end by 6 bases; junction bases not matched to a gene: 11. The CDR3 bases are TGTGCCAGCAGTTTCCCCCCGGGACTAGTAGATGATACGCAGTATTTT. It translates to CASSFPPGLVDDTQYF.

For this clone: The sample carries other DNA sequences with the same CDR3. The chain recombines TRBV6-1 with TRBJ2-3; TRBD2 matches 7 bases. V was clipped by 8 bases and J by 3 bases; unmatched bases: 5. CDR3 length equals 13 residues. CDR1 is MNHNS and CDR2 is SASEGT in the germline V gene. The CDR3 region has the DNA TGTGCCAGCCGGCCTAGCGGTACAGATACGCAGTATTTT. Its protein is CASRPSGTDTQYF.

The chain combines TRBV28 with TRBJ1-1, with D unresolved. CDR1 MDHEN and CDR2 SYDVKM come from the germline V gene. Between the trimmed V and J ends, which lost 6 bases and 13 bases, there was a span of 18 bases. The CDR3 consists of 12 residues. CDR3 DNA sequence: TGTGCCAGCAGAGAAGACCCAAACCCCGTTTTCTTT. It yields the protein CASREDPNPVFF.

V usage is TRBV11-2 and J usage is TRBJ2-5; 9 nucleotides line up with TRBD1. Trimming removed 2 bases from V and 6 bases from J; junction bases left unmatched: 4. The CDR3 contains 14 residues. The germline CDR1 and CDR2 sequences are SGHAT and FQNNGV. Here the CDR3 DNA reads TGTGCCAGCAGCTTAACTGGGACAGGGAAGACCCAGTACTTC. Its protein product is CASSLTGTGKTQYF.

This clone is labeled as medium-sized. The gene calls are TRBV5-1 and TRBJ2-7; D not resolved. Germline values: CDR1 SGHRS, CDR2 YFSETQ. Between the trimmed V and J ends, which lost 0 bases and 0 bases, there was a span of 10 bases. The CDR3 covers 15 residues. The CDR3 nucleotides are TGCGCCAGCAGCTTGGAGGGCAGACTCTCCTACGAGCAGTACTTC. It codes for CASSLEGRLSYEQYF.

This chain's CDR3 is CASTPPYEQYF. CDR3 DNA: TGTGCCAGCACCCCCCCCTACGAGCAGTACTTC. The rearrangement links TRBV21-1 to TRBJ2-7. TRBV21-1 is marked as a pseudogene. The CDR3 loop spans 11 amino acids.